This TCR beta chain appears in the sequencing data of a study of blood T cell repertoires in COVID-19 (dated by TCRdb to 2019 to 2021). Notes on the research overall: Collaborator samples came from the United States, Italy and Spain and covered acute and convalescent phases of COVID-19. Nearly every sample came with metadata listing a de-identified subject ID, COVID-19 status, age in years and sex. The samples were drawn from the first 160 participants of the ongoing ImmuneRACE study and from 950 to 1,500 subjects provided by 6 global collaborators. Where available, HLA class I and class II types were taken from metadata supplied by the sample provider and were not determined by assay-based typing. The prospective study material was composed of cDNA or gDNA derived from T cells, B-cell-depleted T cells, or PBMCs. The dataset comprised deeply sampled blood TCRbeta repertoires from subjects exposed to, actively infected with, or recovered from COVID-19. The repertoires were released in a freely available public database intended as a resource for research on the immune response to SARS-CoV-2.

As to this clone: Its target antigen remains unknown. The input lacks base qualities; no much larger clone sits a single base away.

General findings and caveats noted by the study authors: How much clinical and demographic metadata was included differed by source and by participant, and the metadata was provided uncurated.

TCRbeta CDR3 regions were amplified from genomic DNA by means of the immunoSEQ Assay, a bias-controlled multiplex PCR. In the paper's pipeline: Within the assay, amplification of reference gene primers was used to estimate how many nucleated cells each sample contained. To quantify the absolute abundance of each unique TCRbeta CDR3 rearrangement, sequence reads were collapsed and filtered. For each sample, productive Simpson clonality was calculated as the square root of Simpson's diversity index over productive rearrangements. TCRdb limited this immuneACCESS table to in-frame rearrangements with V and J called. A share of clones is missing; checked studies link under half to unresolved V genes, and the rest is unexplained. The V and J calls and clone size are taken from that table; D and trimming were inferred from the DNA. For this sample the table gives under 60,000 clones, of which 70% to 85% were detected only once. Of the sample, over 3.5% is held by the ten largest clones.

Each collaborating institution followed its own protocols to collect whole blood in K2EDTA tubes. Collaborator samples were shipped for TCRbeta analysis as frozen whole blood, isolated PBMCs, or DNA extracted from either sample type. CDR3 length: 16 amino acids, cysteine to phenylalanine. The CDR3 DNA has 48 bases and is translated from base 1. Looking up the germline V gene yields CDR1 SGHAT and CDR2 FQNNGV. Ends trimmed: V by 5 bases, J by 7 bases; bases unmatched to a gene: 13. This TCR derives from a man between 60 and 75 years old with acute or convalescent COVID-19. The sequenced material came from peripheral blood. The rearrangement combines TRBV11-2 with TRBJ2-1, with 8 junctional bases fitting TRBD2. CDR3 reads: CASSLRTSHGGNEQFF. The DNA sequence reads TGTGCCAGCAGCCTCCGGACTAGCCATGGTGGGAATGAGCAGTTCTTC.